These 18 T cell receptor beta chains were sequenced from one sample in a study of OX40 agonist ivuxolimab in advanced cancers. Some clones are missing from TCRdb's copy, which holds only in-frame ones; the method was immunoSEQ multiplex PCR. The sample lists approximately 70,000 clones, just over 90% occurring once. Specimen: CD4+ or CD8+ T cells sorted from blood, collected in a trial of the OX40 agonist ivuxolimab. These receptors all come from an adult with an advanced solid tumor such as melanoma, head and neck, liver or kidney cancer.

J is TRBJ2-1 and V is TRBV9; TRBD2 matches at 8 bases. CDR1 SGDLS and CDR2 YYNGEE come from the germline V gene. This CDR3 is built from 15 residues. Losses at the gene ends were 1 base for V and 6 bases for J; bases not matched to a gene: 6. In nucleotides, the CDR3 is TGTGCCAGCAGCGTAAGCGGGAGTCCGATCAATGAGCAGTTCTTC. Protein sequence: CASSVSGSPINEQFF.

The V call is TRBV28, the J call TRBJ1-2; no clear D gene. This CDR3 is built from 14 residues. Trimming pared 1 base from V and 1 base from J, leaving 7 bases between. Germline V lookup: CDR1 MDHEN, CDR2 SYDVKM. The CDR3 is CASSLFGYNYGYTF. The CDR3 DNA reads as TGTGCCAGCAGTTTATTTGGTTATAACTATGGCTACACCTTC.

V and J are TRBV18 and TRBJ2-7; 7 nucleotides line up with TRBD2. Looked up from germline, CDR1 is KGHSH and CDR2 is LQKENI. V dropped 3 bases and J dropped 5; count of bases not matched to a gene: 10. The CDR3 contains 15 residues. The CDR3 loop reads CASSPLRQGGDEQYF. In nucleotides, the CDR3 is TGTGCCAGCTCACCCCTTAGGCAGGGAGGGGACGAGCAGTACTTC.

This chain joins TRBV5-1 and TRBJ2-7; D unresolved. Germline values: CDR1 SGHRS, CDR2 YFSETQ. Deletions cut 0 bases from V and 3 bases from J, with 13 bases between. The CDR3 has 15 amino acids. In nucleotides, the CDR3 is TGCGCCAGCAGCTTGGGGCAGCTTTCCCTCTACGAGCAGTACTTC. Encoded protein: CASSLGQLSLYEQYF. Full variable domain (missing parts from reference TRBV5-1 and TRBJ2-7): KAGVTQTPRYLIKTRGQQVTLSCSPISGHRSVSWYQQTPGQGLQFLFEYFSETQRNKGNFPGRFSGRQFSNSRSEMNVSTLELGDSALYLCASSLGQLSLYEQYFGPGTRLTVT.

The genes are TRBV6-5 and TRBJ1-2; weak D call: TRBD1 (5 bases). The CDR3 consists of 15 residues. Trimming pared 2 bases from V and 6 bases from J, leaving 16 bases between. Germline V gene data show CDR1 as MNHEY and CDR2 as SVGAGI. The CDR3 bases are TGTGCCAGCAGTTACAGAGGGACGGGCATGGATGGCTACACCTTC. Translated, it gives CASSYRGTGMDGYTF.

CDR3 residues: CASSLDRVAGWHNEQFF. The CDR3 DNA reads as TGTGCCAGCAGCTTAGATCGAGTGGCAGGGTGGCACAATGAGCAGTTCTTC. The chain employs TRBV11-3 and TRBJ2-1; a possible D gene is TRBD1 (5 bases). This CDR3 has 17 amino acids. CDR1 is SGHNT, CDR2 YENEEA, per germline. V lost 0 bases to trimming and J lost 5 bases, with 17 bases between them.

The gene calls are TRBV5-8 and TRBJ1-5; TRBD1 aligns across 8 bases. The CDR3 is made up of 19 amino acids. CDR1 is SGHTS and CDR2 is YDEGEE in the germline V gene. V gave up 0 bases and J gave up 0 bases; unmatched junction bases: 11. The CDR3 DNA reads TGTGCCAGCAGCTTGGGGACAGGGACTCGGATTAATAGCAATCAGCCCCAGCATTTT. Protein product: CASSLGTGTRINSNQPQHF.

The V and J genes are TRBV28 and TRBJ1-2; D call uncertain. This CDR3 is 11 amino acids long. The germline V gene has CDR1 MDHEN and CDR2 SYDVKM. Trimming removed 3 bases at V and 4 bases at J, with 3 bases between. CDR3 residues: CASSLSYGYTF. CDR3 DNA: TGTGCCAGCAGTTTGAGCTATGGCTACACCTTC.

The sample holds one count of this clone. The genes are TRBV18 and TRBJ1-5; D remains unclear. V lost 6 bases and J lost 1, with 10 bases in between. Germline values: CDR1 KGHSH, CDR2 LQKENI. The CDR3 has 14 amino acids. The CDR3 here is CASSKGRSNQPQHF. CDR3 in DNA: TGTGCCAGCTCCAAAGGGAGGAGCAATCAGCCCCAGCATTTT.

V usage is TRBV7-2 and J usage is TRBJ1-2; no reliable D call. With 6 bases removed from V and 5 bases from J, the gap between germline ends came to 16 bases. The CDR3 consists of 14 residues. Per germline, CDR1 SGHTA and CDR2 FQGNSA. CDR3 residues: CASSPDSRAYGYTF. CDR3 DNA: TGTGCCAGCAGTCCGGACTCCCGGGCATATGGCTACACCTTC.

V usage is TRBV11-2 and J usage is TRBJ2-3, with 8 bases lining up with TRBD2. Germline V lookup: CDR1 SGHAT, CDR2 FQNNGV. CDR3 size: 15 residues. With 5 bases clipped from V and 0 bases from J, the junction kept 4 bases outside the gene matches. In nucleotides, the CDR3 is TGTGCCAGCAGCCCGACTAGCGTTAGCACAGATACGCAGTATTTT. Amino acids: CASSPTSVSTDTQYF.

The chain carries TRBV19 and TRBJ2-3, with 8 bases that match TRBD1. Per germline, CDR1 LNHDA and CDR2 SQIVND (reference sequence). The CDR3 spans 14 residues. Losses at the gene ends were 6 bases for V and 4 bases for J; bases not matched to a gene: 6. The CDR3 nucleotides read TGTGCCAGTAGGCGGACAGGGCCCGCAGATACGCAGTATTTT. It yields the protein CASRRTGPADTQYF.

The rearrangement uses TRBV28 and TRBJ2-3; D is perhaps TRBD1 or TRBD2 (5 bases each). V lost 5 bases and J lost 7, with 13 bases in between. CDR1 is MDHEN, CDR2 SYDVKM, per germline. The CDR3 has 13 residues. The CDR3 reads CASSPLWGHTQYF. Here the CDR3 DNA reads TGTGCCAGCAGTCCTCTCTGGGGACATACGCAGTATTTT.

The chain carries TRBV6-1 and TRBJ2-4; tentative D call: TRBD1 (6 bases). The germline CDR1 and CDR2 sequences are MNHNS and SASEGT. The CDR3 sequence is 13 residues long. V was shortened by 8 bases and J by 0 bases, with 8 bases between the two germline ends. CDR3 amino acids: CASGGIAKNIQYF. DNA for the CDR3: TGTGCCAGCGGGGGCATAGCCAAAAACATTCAGTACTTC.

The chain has TRBV7-3 and TRBJ2-2; the D gene could be TRBD1 or TRBD2 (6 bases each). Between the trimmed V and J ends, which lost 4 bases and 4 bases, there was a span of 16 bases. CDR1 is SGHTA and CDR2 is FQGTGA in the germline V gene. The CDR3 runs 16 residues. CDR3 DNA sequence: TGTGCCAGCAGCTCGCAGGGGTCGCGGGGCACCGGGGAGCTGTTTTTT. Protein: CASSSQGSRGTGELFF. Supplemented by reference TRBV7-3 and TRBJ2-2, the full variable domain reads GAGVSQTPSNKVTEKGKYVELRCDPISGHTALYWYRQSLGQGPEFLIYFQGTGAADDSGLPNDRFFAVRPEGSVSTLKIQRTERGDSAVYLCASSSQGSRGTGELFFGEGSRLTVL.

V is TRBV27 and J is TRBJ1-6, with 9 nucleotides matching TRBD1. In germline, CDR1 is MNHEY, CDR2 SMNVEV (reference sequence). J was trimmed by 14 bases and V by 6 bases; bases with no gene match: 11. This CDR3 is built from 14 residues. The CDR3 is CASRPTGGVRALHF. The DNA for the CDR3 is TGTGCCAGCAGACCCACAGGGGGCGTGAGGGCCCTCCACTTT.

The chain employs TRBV19 and TRBJ2-1; 8 nucleotides match TRBD2. This CDR3 has 14 amino acids. The germline V gene has CDR1 LNHDA and CDR2 SQIVND (reference sequence). With 5 bases clipped from V and 8 bases from J, the junction kept 8 bases outside the gene matches. As DNA, the CDR3 is TGTGCCAGTAGTGCCTTAGCGGGAATGGATGAGCAGTTCTTC. The encoded protein is CASSALAGMDEQFF.

The genes are TRBV28 and TRBJ2-3; TRBD2 might be the D (6 bases). The CDR3 length is 13 residues. The ends were cut back, 2 bases at V and 6 bases at J, with 9 bases in the middle. Germline V gives CDR1 MDHEN, CDR2 SYDVKM. The CDR3 nucleotides read TGTGCCAGCAGTTTAGGAGGGTTTGATACGCAGTATTTT. Protein: CASSLGGFDTQYF.